One and the same sample provided the 4 T cell receptor beta chains below, sequenced in a study of somatic mutations in cytotoxic T cells in rheumatoid arthritis (TCRdb year 2017). The library was built by means of the immunoSEQ multiplex PCR assay. Here the immuneACCESS table is served through TCRdb, limited to in-frame sequences with V and J called. Missing clones are a known gap in these copies; in checked studies unresolved V genes cover under half, and the rest lacks a known reason. This sample holds about 14,000 clones; 82% were observed only once. The ten largest clones represent approximately 31% of the sample. The specimen was CD8+ T cells sorted from blood. The receptors stem from an adult with rheumatoid arthritis.

The V and J genes are TRBV5-6 and TRBJ2-7; 7 bases are shared with TRBD2. This CDR3 region has 13 residues. Germline values: CDR1 SGHDT, CDR2 YYEEEE. The trim removed 0 bases at V and 4 bases at J, leaving 1 base unmatched. CDR3 loop: CASSLGSGYEQYF. DNA for the CDR3: TGTGCCAGCAGCTTGGGTAGCGGGTACGAGCAGTACTTC.

This chain links TRBV7-8 with TRBJ2-7; 8 nucleotides align to TRBD1. The V gene's germline CDR1 is SGHVS and CDR2 FQNEAQ. This CDR3 region has 13 residues. V shed 5 bases and J 5 bases; nucleotides not matched to a gene: 5. This CDR3 is CASSPGTGDEQYF. The CDR3 region has the DNA TGTGCCAGCAGCCCCGGGACAGGAGACGAGCAGTACTTC.

The V gene is TRBV27, the J gene TRBJ2-1, with 11 bases aligning to TRBD2. The J segment lost 6 bases and the V segment lost 2 bases, leaving 3 bases of the junction unmatched. This CDR3 contains 15 residues. Per germline, CDR1 MNHEY and CDR2 SMNVEV (reference sequence). The CDR3 bases are TGTGCCAGCAGTTTACGACTAGCGGGGTCCAATGAGCAGTTCTTC. Translation: CASSLRLAGSNEQFF.

The sample holds one count of this clone. V and J are TRBV7-6 and TRBJ2-2; TRBD1 might be the D (5 bases). The CDR3 has 15 amino acids. The germline CDR1 and CDR2 sequences are SGHVS and FNYEAQ. V lost 0 bases and J 9 bases, leaving 14 bases between the germline ends. The CDR3 DNA reads as TGTGCCAGCAGCTTAGCGCCCAGGGAAACCCGGGAGCTGTTTTTT. Encoded protein: CASSLAPRETRELFF.